The 14 T cell receptor beta chains below were found in one sample sequenced in a study of T cells after posttransplantation cyclophosphamide. Clones were read by immunoSEQ multiplex PCR, and TCRdb kept only the in-frame ones, dropping some. Found here are about 13,000 clones, around four fifths of them singletons; the top ten hold around 0.87%. Sequenced input: memory CD4+ T cells sorted from PBMCs. These receptor sequences come from a man aged 45-60 years in good health, CMV-negative, and a related stem cell transplant donor.

The V gene is TRBV7-9, the J gene TRBJ2-7; D gene uncertain. CDR3 length: 12 amino acids. CDR1 and CDR2 from the germline V gene are SEHNR and FQNEAQ (reference sequence). The V end lost 5 bases, the J end lost 5 bases, and 10 bases lay between the germline ends. CDR3 in DNA: TGTGCCAGCAGCGTAGAAGCCCACGAGCAGTACTTC. As protein: CASSVEAHEQYF.

The chain uses TRBV12-5 and TRBJ2-6, with D possibly TRBD1 on 6 matching bases. From germline, CDR1 is LGHNT and CDR2 FRNRAP. Trimming left V 6 bases short and J 0 bases short, with 12 bases between. CDR3 size: 16 residues. CDR3 nucleotides: TGTGCTAGTGGCAGGGGACCGCTCTCTGGGGCCAACGTCCTGACTTTC. Protein sequence: CASGRGPLSGANVLTF.

The chain employs TRBV5-6 and TRBJ1-2; the D is unclear. The germline CDR1 and CDR2 sequences are SGHDT and YYEEEE. The length of the CDR3 is 16 residues. V gave up 5 bases and J gave up 2 bases, with 19 bases separating them. The CDR3 here is CASRLGWATLNYGYTF. CDR3 nucleotides: TGTGCCAGCAGACTGGGTTGGGCAACCCTCAACTATGGCTACACCTTC.

The chain recombines TRBV11-2 with TRBJ2-5, with D maybe TRBD1 (6 bases). V shed 5 bases and J shed 1 base, with 11 bases lying between them. Germline loops: CDR1 SGHAT, CDR2 FQNNGV. The CDR3 is made up of 14 amino acids. The CDR3 is CASSVGQIQETQYF. The CDR3 DNA follows: TGTGCCAGCAGCGTCGGACAGATCCAAGAGACCCAGTACTTC.

This clone was seen a handful of times. This rearrangement joins TRBV5-6 to TRBJ2-1; 7 nucleotides agree with TRBD2. The length of the CDR3 is 15 residues. V dropped 4 bases and J dropped 2; count of bases not matched to a gene: 6. CDR1 and CDR2 from the germline V gene are SGHDT and YYEEEE. The CDR3 is CASSEGLSTYNEQFF. The CDR3 nucleotides are TGTGCCAGCAGCGAGGGACTATCAACCTACAATGAGCAGTTCTTC.

The V gene is TRBV20-1, the J gene TRBJ1-1; D gene uncertain. The CDR3 is 11 amino acids. CDR1 and CDR2 (germline): DFQATT, SNEGSKA (reference sequence). V dropped 5 bases and J dropped 1 base, with 5 bases sitting between them. In DNA form, the CDR3 reads TGCAGTGCTTTCCGGAACACTGAAGCTTTCTTT. This sequence encodes CSAFRNTEAFF.

The chain links TRBV7-9 to TRBJ2-7, with a weak D call TRBD1 (6 bases). V shed 5 bases and J shed 4 bases, with 12 bases lying between them. CDR3 length: 13 amino acids. CDR1 and CDR2 (germline): SEHNR, FQNEAQ (reference sequence). CDR3 sequence (DNA): TGTGCCAGCAGCCGGGACACCCAATACGAGCAGTACTTC. Its protein product is CASSRDTQYEQYF.

This chain connects TRBV6-1 to TRBJ2-1; 9 nucleotides agree with TRBD2. CDR3 length: 16 amino acids. Germline CDR1 reads MNHNS; CDR2 reads SASEGT. Losses at the gene ends were 4 bases for V and 14 bases for J; bases not matched to a gene: 18. DNA of the CDR3: TGTGCCAGCAGTGGTGGGGGTAGCGGGAGTTCGGGTCTGGAGTTCTTC. Translating gives CASSGGGSGSSGLEFF.

CDR3 coding DNA: TGTGCCAGCAGCGTAGGGGTCGCGGGGGCCCTCGGCAATGAGCAGTTCTTC. Translated, it gives CASSVGVAGALGNEQFF. V gene TRBV9 combines with J gene TRBJ2-1; D may be TRBD2 (7 bases). This CDR3 is built from 17 residues. Germline V gene data show CDR1 as SGDLS and CDR2 as YYNGEE. Trimming stripped 0 bases from V and 6 bases from J, with 19 bases between.

The rearrangement joins TRBV11-2 to TRBJ2-3, with 10 bases fitting TRBD1. Germline-derived CDR1 and CDR2 are SGHAT and FQNNGV. This CDR3 has 14 amino acids. V shed 6 bases, J shed 6 bases, and the junction held 6 bases outside the gene matches. The CDR3 spells CASRDRGNTDTQYF. CDR3 sequence (DNA): TGTGCCAGCAGGGACAGGGGGAATACGGATACGCAGTATTTT.

The chain is built from TRBV7-9 and TRBJ1-1; TRBD1 agrees at 12 bases. The CDR3 runs to 18 residues. Germline V lookup: CDR1 SEHNR, CDR2 FQNEAQ (reference sequence). The V and J ends lost 4 bases and 0 bases, in that order; junction bases with no gene match: 9. Written as DNA, the CDR3 is TGTGCCAGCAGCTCACCACCGGGACAGGGGGCCTTGAACACTGAAGCTTTCTTT. Its translation is CASSSPPGQGALNTEAFF.

The chain combines TRBV7-9 with TRBJ1-1; 7 nucleotides align to TRBD1. Germline CDR1 and CDR2: SEHNR and FQNEAQ (reference sequence). The junction had 3 bases not matched to a gene; V was cut back by 7 bases and J by 1 base. This CDR3 has 13 amino acids. The CDR3 loop is CASKTGANTEAFF. Written as DNA, the CDR3 is TGTGCCAGCAAAACAGGGGCGAACACTGAAGCTTTCTTT.

The chain couples TRBV5-6 to TRBJ2-1, with D maybe TRBD1 (5 bases). Germline V gene sequence: CDR1 SGHDT, CDR2 YYEEEE. The CDR3 has 14 residues. V lost 6 bases and J 5 bases, leaving 15 bases between the germline ends. The CDR3 DNA reads as TGTGCCAGCATTCTACTGGGGCTCGACAATGAGCAGTTCTTC. The encoded protein is CASILLGLDNEQFF. The full variable domain, rest sourced from reference TRBV5-6 and TRBJ2-1, is DAGVTQSPTHLIKTRGQQVTLRCSPKSGHDTVSWYQQALGQGPQFIFQYYEEEERQRGNFPDRFSGHQFPNYSSELNVNALLLGDSALYLCASILLGLDNEQFFGPGTRLTVL.

V is TRBV10-1 and J is TRBJ2-7, with D perhaps TRBD1 (6 bases). Germline CDR1 is WNHNN and CDR2 is SYGVQD (reference sequence). The CDR3 has 12 amino acids. The ends were cut back, 6 bases at V and 0 bases at J, with 6 bases in the middle. The CDR3 loop reads CASSRGSYEQYF. In DNA form, the CDR3 reads TGCGCCAGCAGCAGGGGCTCCTACGAGCAGTACTTC.